A single T cell receptor (beta chain) is shown here with its context. This CDR3 has 13 residues. With 8 bases clipped from V and 0 bases from J, the junction kept 0 bases outside the gene matches. CDR1 SEHNR and CDR2 FQNEAQ come from the germline V gene (reference sequence). The sample belongs to a study of blood T cell repertoires in COVID-19. Study-level background: COVID-19 samples collected from the United States, Italy and Spain covered acute and convalescent phases. The analysed material was cDNA or gDNA that came from T cells, B-cell-depleted T cells, or PBMCs.

Per the original data handling: Nucleated cell number was recorded as an estimate derived from reference gene primer amplification. This table comes from immunoSEQ multiplex PCR, and its TCRdb copy is limited to in-frame clones, with some not included. V, J and clone size reflect that table, while D and trimming were determined from the DNA. The sample yields 95,000 to 110,000 clones, about 88% seen once. V and J are TRBV7-9 and TRBJ2-7; 11 bases are shared with TRBD2. What was sequenced was peripheral blood. The source of this sequence is a human donor in a cohort sampled during active COVID-19. The CDR3 reads CASGTSGSYEQYF. In DNA, the CDR3 is TGTGCCAGCGGGACTAGCGGCTCCTACGAGCAGTACTTC.